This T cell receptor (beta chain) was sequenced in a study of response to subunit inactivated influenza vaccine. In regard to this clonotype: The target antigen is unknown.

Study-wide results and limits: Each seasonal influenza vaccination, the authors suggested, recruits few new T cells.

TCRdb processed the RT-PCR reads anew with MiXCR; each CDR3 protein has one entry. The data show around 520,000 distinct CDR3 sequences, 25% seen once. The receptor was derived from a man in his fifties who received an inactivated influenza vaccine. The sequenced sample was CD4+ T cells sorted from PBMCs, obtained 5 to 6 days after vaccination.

CDR3 amino acids: CSALFEGMETQYF. The CDR3 DNA is TGCAGTGCTCTTTTTGAGGGAATGGAGACCCAGTACTTC. The J gene is TRBJ2-5, the V gene TRBV20-1; a possible D gene is TRBD2 (5 bases). V was cut by 5 bases and J by 5 bases, with 15 bases left in between. The CDR3 has 13 residues. Germline V gives CDR1 DFQATT, CDR2 SNEGSKA (reference sequence).